This TCR beta chain was captured by sequencing in a study of low-dose radiotherapy and immunotherapy resistance in tumors. About the research overall: Participants were given intravenous cyclophosphamide 200 mg/m2 every two weeks, one day before radiation and immunotherapy. Patients were on oral aspirin 300 mg taken daily for four cycles from cycle 1 day 1.

Time point in this sample: after trial treatment. The treatment: LDRT plus nivolumab, ipilimumab, low-dose cyclophosphamide and aspirin (RACIN trial). Nivolumab, ipilimumab, aspirin, low-dose cyclophosphamide and low-dose radiotherapy were given to donors. Eligibility criteria specified advanced solid malignancies devoid of tumor-infiltrating lymphocytes. The table lists this clonotype with many counts. First-strand cDNA used TRAV- and TRBV-specific primers, covering alpha and beta chains. The PCR that amplified TCRs ran for approximately 20 cycles, relying on a constant-region primer and a V-primer adapter. TCRdb fed the reads into MiXCR, producing one record per CDR3 protein. Altogether roughly 95,000 distinct CDR3 sequences are present, around 20% being singletons, with the ten largest covering roughly 13%. Germline V gene data show CDR1 as LGHNA and CDR2 as YSLEER. V dropped 4 bases and J dropped 1; count of bases not matched to a gene: 4. The CDR3 is 15 residues long.

The sequence came from a female donor with ovarian cancer. This chain uses TRBV4-3 with TRBJ2-3, with TRBD1 matching over 8 bases. Sequences were derived from PBMCs, sampled after low-dose radiotherapy plus immunotherapy. CDR3 coding DNA: TGCGCCAGCAGCCGGACAGGGACTCGCACAGATACGCAGTATTTT. Protein: CASSRTGTRTDTQYF.